This passage covers 10 T cell receptor beta chains from one sample sequenced in a study of T cell responses to AZD1222 COVID-19 vaccine. Profiling relied on immunoSEQ multiplex PCR, and the TCRdb table lists in-frame clones only, not all of them. Of 100,000 or so clones listed, less than 95% were seen once; the top ten hold under 1.5%. The material was peripheral blood, obtained on day 0 of AZD1222 vaccination. The source is an adult in good health.

The rearrangement joins TRBV19 to TRBJ1-1; 9 positions agree with TRBD1. This CDR3 comprises 16 residues. Germline V gene lookup returns CDR1 LNHDA and CDR2 SQIVND (reference sequence). V gave up 4 bases and J gave up 0 bases; unmatched junction bases: 6. The CDR3 sequence is CASSRNRGLMNTEAFF. DNA for the CDR3: TGTGCCAGTAGTAGAAACAGGGGGCTAATGAACACTGAAGCTTTCTTT.

This chain connects TRBV19 to TRBJ2-1; possible D gene TRBD2, 5 bases. Between the trimmed V and J ends, which lost 5 bases and 8 bases, there was a span of 16 bases. The CDR3 is 14 amino acids. CDR1 is LNHDA, CDR2 SQIVND, per germline (reference sequence). The chain's CDR3 is CASSFPGNHDEQFF. The CDR3 coding sequence is TGTGCCAGTAGTTTCCCCGGGAATCACGATGAGCAGTTCTTC.

The chain carries TRBV21-1 and TRBJ2-6; the table's D call, TRBD1, has no DNA check behind it. TRBV21-1 is a listed pseudogene. CDR3 length: 18 amino acids. CDR3 loop: CASSPLGQFYSGANVLTF. The CDR3 DNA is TGTGCCAGCAGCCCCTTGGGACAGTTCTACTCTGGGGCCAACGTCCTGACTTTC.

The CDR3 DNA is TGTGCCAGCAGCGCCCAAGGAGGATATCAGCCCCAGCATTTT. This translates into CASSAQGGYQPQHF. V usage is TRBV9 and J usage is TRBJ1-5; D ambiguous. Germline lookup yields CDR1 SGDLS and CDR2 YYNGEE. V shed 3 bases and J shed 5 bases, with 12 bases lying between them. The CDR3 covers 14 residues.

The chain recombines TRBV2 with TRBJ2-1; the D gene is possibly TRBD2 (5 bases). CDR1 and CDR2 from the germline V gene are SNHLY and FYNNEI. This CDR3 contains 12 residues. V lost 4 bases to trimming and J lost 14 bases, with 15 bases between them. CDR3 DNA: TGTGCCAGCAGTGTCGCTAGCACGACGGAGTTCTTC. Translation gives CASSVASTTEFF.

This clone occurred once. The V call is TRBV6-5, the J call TRBJ1-1; D perhaps matches TRBD1 (5 bases). This CDR3 contains 14 residues. Germline V gene sequence: CDR1 MNHEY, CDR2 SVGAGI. V was trimmed by 2 bases and J by 3 bases, leaving 10 bases between them. CDR3 residues: CASSYGWGDTEAFF. CDR3 coding DNA: TGTGCCAGCAGTTACGGGTGGGGGGACACTGAAGCTTTCTTT.

The rearrangement joins TRBV7-8 to TRBJ2-7; 10 bases are a match to TRBD1. The CDR3 has 15 residues. Trimming cost V 4 bases and J 4 bases; bases outside gene matches: 7. CDR1 is SGHVS, CDR2 FQNEAQ, per germline. In nucleotides, the CDR3 is TGTGCCAGCAGCTATCGGACAGGGGGTGGGTACGAGCAGTACTTC. It specifies CASSYRTGGGYEQYF.

V usage is TRBV19 and J usage is TRBJ2-5; 9 nucleotides match TRBD2. The V segment lost 3 bases and the J segment 2 bases; nucleotides outside the gene matches: 7. The CDR3 contains 16 residues. Germline V gives CDR1 LNHDA, CDR2 SQIVND (reference sequence). The DNA of the CDR3 is TGTGCCAGTAGTATTATTTACCTAGCGGGGCAAGAGACCCAGTACTTC. Translating gives CASSIIYLAGQETQYF.

The chain carries TRBV9 and TRBJ1-2; D may be TRBD1 (6 bases). V lost 0 bases, J lost 8 bases, and 23 bases lay in between. This CDR3 has 17 amino acids. Germline-derived CDR1 and CDR2 are SGDLS and YYNGEE. The DNA of the CDR3 is TGTGCCAGCAGCGTAGCCGGCAGGGGTGAAGAGGTGGTCGGCTACACCTTC. Its translation: CASSVAGRGEEVVGYTF.

CDR3 in amino acids: CASSTRRDSYEQYF. In DNA form, the CDR3 reads TGTGCCAGCAGTACGAGAAGGGACAGCTACGAGCAGTACTTC. This sequence joins TRBV6-5 and TRBJ2-7; 7 bases align to TRBD1. Germline V CDR1 and CDR2: MNHEY, SVGAGI. V lost 5 bases and J lost 3; bases outside the gene matches: 7. This CDR3 comprises 14 residues.